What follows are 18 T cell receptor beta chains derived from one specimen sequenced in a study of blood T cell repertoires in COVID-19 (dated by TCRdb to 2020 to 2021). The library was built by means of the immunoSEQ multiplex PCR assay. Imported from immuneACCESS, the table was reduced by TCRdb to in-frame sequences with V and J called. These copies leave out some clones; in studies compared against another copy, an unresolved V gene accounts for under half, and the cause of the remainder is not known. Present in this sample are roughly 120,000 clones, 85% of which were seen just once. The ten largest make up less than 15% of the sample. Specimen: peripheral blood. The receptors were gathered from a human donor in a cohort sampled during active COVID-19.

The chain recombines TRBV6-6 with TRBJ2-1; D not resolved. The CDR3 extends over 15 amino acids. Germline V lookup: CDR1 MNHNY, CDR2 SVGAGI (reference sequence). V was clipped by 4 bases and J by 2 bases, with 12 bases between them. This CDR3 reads CASSLHEVTYNEQFF. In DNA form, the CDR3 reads TGTGCCAGCAGTTTACACGAGGTGACCTACAATGAGCAGTTCTTC.

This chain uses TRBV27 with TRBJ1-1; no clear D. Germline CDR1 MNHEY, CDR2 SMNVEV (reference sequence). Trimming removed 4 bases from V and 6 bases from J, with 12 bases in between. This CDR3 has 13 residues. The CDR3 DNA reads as TGTGCCAGCAGTTATAAGCGACGGGCTGAAGCTTTCTTT. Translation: CASSYKRRAEAFF.

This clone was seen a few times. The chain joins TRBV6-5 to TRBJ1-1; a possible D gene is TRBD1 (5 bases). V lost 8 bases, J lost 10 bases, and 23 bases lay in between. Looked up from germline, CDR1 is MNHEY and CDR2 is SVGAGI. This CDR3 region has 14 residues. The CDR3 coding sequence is TGTGCCAGCGGGCGGGCCTTGATCGACGGGGGAGCTTTCTTT. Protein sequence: CASGRALIDGGAFF.

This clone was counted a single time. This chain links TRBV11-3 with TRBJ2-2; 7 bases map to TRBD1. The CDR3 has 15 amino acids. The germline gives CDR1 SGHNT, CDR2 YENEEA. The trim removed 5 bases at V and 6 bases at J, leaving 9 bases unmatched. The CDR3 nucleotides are TGTGCCAGCAGCAATAGCAGGGGGATCGCCGGGGAGCTGTTTTTT. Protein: CASSNSRGIAGELFF.

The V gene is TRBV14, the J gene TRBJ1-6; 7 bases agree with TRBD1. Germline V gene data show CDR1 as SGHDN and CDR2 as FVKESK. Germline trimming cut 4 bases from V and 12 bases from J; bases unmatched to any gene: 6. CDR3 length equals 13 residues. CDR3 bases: TGTGCCAGCAGCCGCGGCCAGGGGGTACCCCTCCACTTT. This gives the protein CASSRGQGVPLHF.

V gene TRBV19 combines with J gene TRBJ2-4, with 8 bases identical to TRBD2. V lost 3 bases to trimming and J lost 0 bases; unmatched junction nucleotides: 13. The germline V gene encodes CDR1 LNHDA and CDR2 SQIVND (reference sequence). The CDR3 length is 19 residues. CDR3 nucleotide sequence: TGTGCCAGTAGTATTCGGGGGGGAACAGGGAACTTAGCCAAAAACATTCAGTACTTC. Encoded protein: CASSIRGGTGNLAKNIQYF.

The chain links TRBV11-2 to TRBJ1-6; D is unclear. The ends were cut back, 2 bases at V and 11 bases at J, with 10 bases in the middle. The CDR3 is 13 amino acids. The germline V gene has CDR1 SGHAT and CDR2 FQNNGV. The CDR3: CASSLSRLTPLHF. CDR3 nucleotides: TGTGCCAGCAGCTTATCGAGGCTGACACCCCTCCACTTT.

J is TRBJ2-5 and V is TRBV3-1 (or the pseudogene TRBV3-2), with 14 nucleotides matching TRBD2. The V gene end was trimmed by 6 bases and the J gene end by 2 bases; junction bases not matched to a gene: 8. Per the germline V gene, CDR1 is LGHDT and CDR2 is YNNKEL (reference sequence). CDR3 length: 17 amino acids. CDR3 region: CASSRDGLAGGQETQYF. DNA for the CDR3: TGTGCCAGCAGTCGAGATGGACTAGCGGGGGGACAAGAGACCCAGTACTTC.

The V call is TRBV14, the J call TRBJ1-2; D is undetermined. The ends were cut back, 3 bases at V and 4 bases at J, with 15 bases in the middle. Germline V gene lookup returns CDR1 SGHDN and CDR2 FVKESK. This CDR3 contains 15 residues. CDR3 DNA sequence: TGTGCCAGCAGCCACGGGAAGGCAGGCCCCTATGGCTACACCTTC. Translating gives CASSHGKAGPYGYTF.

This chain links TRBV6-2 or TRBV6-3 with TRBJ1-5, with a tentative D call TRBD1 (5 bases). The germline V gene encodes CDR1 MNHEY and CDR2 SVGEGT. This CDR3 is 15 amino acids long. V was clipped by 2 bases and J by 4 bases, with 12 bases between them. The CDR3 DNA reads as TGTGCCAGCAGTTACGGGGGGGTTGCGAATCAGCCCCAGCATTTT. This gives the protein CASSYGGVANQPQHF.

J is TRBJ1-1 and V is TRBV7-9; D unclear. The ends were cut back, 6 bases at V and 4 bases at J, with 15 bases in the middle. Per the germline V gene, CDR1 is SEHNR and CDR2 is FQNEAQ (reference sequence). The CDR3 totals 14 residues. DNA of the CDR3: TGTGCCAGCAGTCGAAGTCGAGAAGTCACTGAAGCTTTCTTT. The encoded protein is CASSRSREVTEAFF.

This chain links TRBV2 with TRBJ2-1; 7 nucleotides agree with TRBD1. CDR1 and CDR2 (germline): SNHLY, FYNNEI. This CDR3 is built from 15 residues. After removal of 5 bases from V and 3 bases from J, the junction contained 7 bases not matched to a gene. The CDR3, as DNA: TGTGCCAGCAGTCTTCACCGACAGGGCTACAATGAGCAGTTCTTC. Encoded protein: CASSLHRQGYNEQFF.

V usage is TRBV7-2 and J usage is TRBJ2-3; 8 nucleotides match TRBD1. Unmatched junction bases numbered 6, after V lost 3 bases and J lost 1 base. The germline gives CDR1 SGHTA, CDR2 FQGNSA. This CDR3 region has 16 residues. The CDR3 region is CASSFQGTGRTDTQYF. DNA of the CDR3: TGTGCCAGCAGCTTTCAGGGGACAGGACGCACAGATACGCAGTATTTT.

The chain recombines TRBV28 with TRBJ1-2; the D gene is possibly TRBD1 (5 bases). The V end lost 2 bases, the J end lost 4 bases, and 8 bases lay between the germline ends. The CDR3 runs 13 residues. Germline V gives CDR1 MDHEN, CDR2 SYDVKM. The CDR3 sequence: CASSLGGVYGYTF. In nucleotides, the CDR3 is TGTGCCAGCAGTTTAGGAGGGGTCTATGGCTACACCTTC.

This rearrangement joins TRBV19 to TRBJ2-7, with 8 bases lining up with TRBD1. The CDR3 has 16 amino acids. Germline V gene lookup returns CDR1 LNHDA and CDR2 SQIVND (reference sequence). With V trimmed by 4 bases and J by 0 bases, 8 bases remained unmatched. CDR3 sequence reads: CASSKGGQVSSYEQYF. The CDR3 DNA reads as TGTGCCAGTAGTAAGGGGGGACAGGTTTCCTCCTACGAGCAGTACTTC.

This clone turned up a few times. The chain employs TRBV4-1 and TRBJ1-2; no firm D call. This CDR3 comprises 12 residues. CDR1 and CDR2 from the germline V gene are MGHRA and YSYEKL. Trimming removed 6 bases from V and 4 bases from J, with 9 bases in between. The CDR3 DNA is TGCGCCAGCAGGGCTAGAGGCTATGGCTACACCTTC. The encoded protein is CASRARGYGYTF.

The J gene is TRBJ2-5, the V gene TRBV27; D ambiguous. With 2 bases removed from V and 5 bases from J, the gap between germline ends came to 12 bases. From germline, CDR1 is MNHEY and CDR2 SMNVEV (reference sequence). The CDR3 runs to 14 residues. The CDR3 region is CASSLVPVRETQYF. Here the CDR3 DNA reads TGTGCCAGCAGTTTAGTCCCCGTACGGGAGACCCAGTACTTC.

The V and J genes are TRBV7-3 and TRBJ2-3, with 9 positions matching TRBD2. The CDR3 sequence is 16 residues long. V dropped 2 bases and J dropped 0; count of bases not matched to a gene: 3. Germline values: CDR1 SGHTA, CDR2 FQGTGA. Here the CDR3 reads CASSLLAGTSTDTQYF. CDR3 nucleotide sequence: TGTGCCAGCAGCTTACTAGCGGGGACTAGCACAGATACGCAGTATTTT.